The 14 T cell receptor beta chains in this list originate from one sample, sequenced in a study of cytomegalovirus exposure and HLA in healthy donors. PCR involved 60 Vbeta and 13 Jbeta primers. Data came from immunoSEQ multiplex PCR; TCRdb stores just in-frame clones and leaves some out. The sample lists 90,000 to 150,000 clones; 70% to 85% were seen once. Sequenced: PBMCs. These receptors all stem from a man between 18 and 29 years old in good health and CMV-seropositive.

Only a few counts were recorded for this clone. The genes are TRBV2 and TRBJ1-1; 9 bases match TRBD1. There are 14 residues in the CDR3. Per the germline V gene, CDR1 is SNHLY and CDR2 is FYNNEI. The V gene end was trimmed by 3 bases and the J gene end by 7 bases; junction bases not matched to a gene: 6. CDR3 bases: TGTGCCAGCAGTGAGGGACAGGGTGCACGTGAAGCTTTCTTT. Translation gives CASSEGQGAREAFF. The full variable domain, completed using reference TRBV2 and TRBJ1-1, is EPEVTQTPSHQVTQMGQEVILRCVPISNHLYFYWYRQILGQKVEFLVSFYNNEISEKSEIFDDQFSVERPDGSNFTLKIRSTKLEDSAMYFCASSEGQGAREAFFGQGTRLTVV.

On this clone itself: One junction end disagrees with the germline gene, perhaps due to a read error. The J gene is TRBJ2-6, the V gene TRBV7-9; D remains ambiguous. Germline lookup yields CDR1 SEHNR and CDR2 FQNEAQ (reference sequence). CDR3 length equals 17 residues. CDR3 sequence: CSSSFRTVSSGANVLTF. CDR3 bases: TGTTCCAGCAGCTTTAGAACCGTAAGCTCTGGGGCCAACGTCCTGACTTTC.

This sequence joins TRBV4-2 and TRBJ1-2; no firm D call. Germline V gene data show CDR1 as LGHNA and CDR2 as YNFKEQ. V dropped 0 bases and J dropped 7 bases, with 27 bases sitting between them. This CDR3 region has 19 residues. The CDR3 DNA follows: TGTGCCAGCAGCCAAGATCGCTCGGAAGGTGAGGCTGCGGGAGGTGGCTACACCTTC. This translates into CASSQDRSEGEAAGGGYTF.

A word on this clone: Other nucleotide sequences in the sample specify the same CDR3. The gene calls are TRBV28 and TRBJ2-7, with 9 bases aligning to TRBD1. The CDR3 runs 14 residues. The germline CDR1 and CDR2 sequences are MDHEN and SYDVKM. The V segment lost 6 bases and the J segment 2 bases; nucleotides outside the gene matches: 5. The CDR3 DNA sequence: TGTGCCAGCAGCCCGACAGGGGGACCCTACGAGCAGTACTTC. It codes for CASSPTGGPYEQYF.

CDR3 loop: CASSLGDRGTEAFF. The CDR3, as DNA: TGTGCCAGCAGTTTAGGGGACAGGGGCACTGAAGCTTTCTTT. This rearrangement joins TRBV28 to TRBJ1-1; 10 positions match TRBD1. Germline V gene sequence: CDR1 MDHEN, CDR2 SYDVKM. This CDR3 region has 14 residues. The V and J ends lost 2 bases and 4 bases, in that order; junction bases with no gene match: 1.

V and J are TRBV2 and TRBJ1-6; 11 bases are a match to TRBD1. This CDR3 is 15 amino acids long. Germline CDR1 SNHLY, CDR2 FYNNEI. Trimming took 4 bases from V and 9 from J; bases not matched to a gene: 5. CDR3 region: CASSASGTGGSPLHF. The CDR3 bases are TGTGCCAGCAGTGCCTCCGGGACAGGGGGTTCACCCCTCCACTTT.

This rearrangement joins TRBV6-5 to TRBJ2-2; D possibly corresponds to TRBD1 (6 bases). This CDR3 is built from 15 residues. V shed 7 bases and J shed 0 bases, with 12 bases lying between them. CDR1 is MNHEY and CDR2 is SVGAGI in the germline V gene. CDR3 DNA sequence: TGTGCCAGCACCTCACAGGGTTCGAACACCGGGGAGCTGTTTTTT. Translated, it gives CASTSQGSNTGELFF.

The V gene is TRBV30, the J gene TRBJ2-2; D perhaps matches TRBD2 (7 bases). The CDR3 is 13 amino acids. V was pared by 5 bases and J by 7 bases, with 14 bases between. Per the germline V gene, CDR1 is GTSNPN and CDR2 is SVGIG (reference sequence). This CDR3 reads CAWEGGTGGELFF. In DNA form, the CDR3 reads TGTGCCTGGGAGGGGGGGACGGGCGGGGAGCTGTTTTTT. Supplemented by reference TRBV30 and TRBJ2-2, the full variable domain reads SQTIHQWPATLVQPVGSPLSLECTVEGTSNPNLYWYRQAAGRGLQLLFYSVGIGQISSEVPQNLSASRPQDRQFILSSKKLLLSDSGFYLCAWEGGTGGELFFGEGSRLTVL.

DNA of the CDR3: TGTGCCAGCAGCTGGGGACAGGGAGATCAGCCCCAGCATTTT. This encodes CASSWGQGDQPQHF. V and J are TRBV5-4 and TRBJ1-5; 9 bases fit TRBD1. Germline CDR1 reads SGHNT; CDR2 reads YYREEE (reference sequence). There are 14 residues in the CDR3. Unmatched junction bases numbered 3, after V lost 3 bases and J lost 5 bases.

This clone was seen a few times. The chain couples TRBV4-1 to TRBJ1-1, with TRBD1 identical over 8 bases. This CDR3 has 16 residues. Trimming removed 4 bases from V and 1 base from J; junction bases left unmatched: 8. Germline lookup yields CDR1 MGHRA and CDR2 YSYEKL. The CDR3 region is CASSPYPGTGNTEAFF. The CDR3 region has the DNA TGCGCCAGCAGCCCATATCCCGGGACAGGGAACACTGAAGCTTTCTTT.

The chain recombines TRBV11-2 with TRBJ2-3; D ambiguous. The length of the CDR3 is 14 residues. The V end lost 5 bases, the J end lost 1 base, and 10 bases lay between the germline ends. Germline-derived CDR1 and CDR2 are SGHAT and FQNNGV. The CDR3 coding sequence is TGTGCCAGCAGCCCTATCTTAGGCACAGATACGCAGTATTTT. It codes for CASSPILGTDTQYF. Full variable domain (outside the CDR3, taken from reference TRBV11-2 and TRBJ2-3): EAGVAQSPRYKIIEKRQSVAFWCNPISGHATLYWYQQILGQGPKLLIQFQNNGVVDDSQLPKDRFSAERLKGVDSTLKIQPAKLEDSAVYLCASSPILGTDTQYFGPGTRLTVL.

V is TRBV5-6 and J is TRBJ2-1; tentative D call: TRBD1 (6 bases). The germline V gene encodes CDR1 SGHDT and CDR2 YYEEEE. This CDR3 region has 13 residues. V lost 7 bases, J lost 14 bases, and 22 bases lay in between. In DNA form, the CDR3 reads TGTGCCAGCGGGACGGCCCGGACAGACCGAAAGTTCTTC. This translates into CASGTARTDRKFF.

V is TRBV4-1 and J is TRBJ1-1; tentatively, D is TRBD1 (5 bases). The CDR3 runs to 15 residues. V dropped 0 bases and J dropped 4 bases, with 12 bases sitting between them. In germline, CDR1 is MGHRA, CDR2 YSYEKL. CDR3 coding DNA: TGCGCCAGCAGCCAAGAGGGGGGAAGAGGCACTGAAGCTTTCTTT. It yields the protein CASSQEGGRGTEAFF.

V usage is TRBV2 and J usage is TRBJ2-6; a weak D match, TRBD1 (6 bases). The V end lost 7 bases, the J end lost 3 bases, and 13 bases lay between the germline ends. Germline assignment: CDR1 SNHLY and CDR2 FYNNEI. The CDR3 is 15 amino acids. CDR3 sequence (DNA): TGTGCCAGCAAGTCACAGGGAAGTGGGGCCAACGTCCTGACTTTC. It yields the protein CASKSQGSGANVLTF. The full variable domain, completed using reference TRBV2 and TRBJ2-6, is EPEVTQTPSHQVTQMGQEVILRCVPISNHLYFYWYRQILGQKVEFLVSFYNNEISEKSEIFDDQFSVERPDGSNFTLKIRSTKLEDSAMYFCASKSQGSGANVLTFGAGSRLTVL.